This T cell receptor beta chain stems from a study of shared clonotypes between healthy human individuals. Findings and caveats of the study: Non-shared clonotypes had lower generation probabilities than clonotypes shared by all four sorted-subset donors. Sorted-subset samples were not fully sequenced, rarefaction indicated.

As regards this clone: As yet, its antigen is unknown.

It was at deep level that the assay was run. Assay used: immunoSEQ multiplex PCR; TCRdb lists only in-frame clones, some missing. The sample yields 2 million to 3 million clones, approximately 93% seen once. The V end was cut by 3 bases, the J end by 8 bases, with 16 bases between. This CDR3 has 14 residues. Germline V gene lookup returns CDR1 LNHDA and CDR2 SQIVND (reference sequence). The sequenced material came from naive CD4+ T cells from PBMCs. The subset: CD45RA+ positively selected. The chain combines TRBV19 with TRBJ1-1, with D unresolved. This clonotype originated in a man aged 18-30 years in good health. Some clones in this sample may be carry-over from other donors' samples. The CDR3 nucleotides read TGTGCCAGTAGTATGGCCAACAATCCCAGCGAAGCTTTCTTT. Protein: CASSMANNPSEAFF. The variable domain in full, completed from reference TRBV19 and TRBJ1-1, reads DGGITQSPKYLFRKEGQNVTLSCEQNLNHDAMYWYRQDPGQGLRLIYYSQIVNDFQKGDIAEGYSVSREKKESFPLTVTSAQKNPTAFYLCASSMANNPSEAFFGQGTRLTVV.